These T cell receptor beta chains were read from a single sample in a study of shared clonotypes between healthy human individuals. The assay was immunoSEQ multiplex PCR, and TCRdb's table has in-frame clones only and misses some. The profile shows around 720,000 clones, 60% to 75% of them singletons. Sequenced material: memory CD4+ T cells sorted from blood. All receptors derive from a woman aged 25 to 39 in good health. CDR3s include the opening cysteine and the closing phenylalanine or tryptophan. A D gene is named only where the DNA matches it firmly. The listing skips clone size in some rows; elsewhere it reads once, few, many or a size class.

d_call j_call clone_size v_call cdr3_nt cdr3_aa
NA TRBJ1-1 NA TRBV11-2 TGTGCCAGCAGCTTACCGGCTGACACTGAAGCTTTCTTT CASSLPADTEAFF
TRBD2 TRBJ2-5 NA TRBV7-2 TGTGCCAGCAGAAAACTAGCGGGCGCGGGGACCCAGTACTTC CASRKLAGAGTQYF
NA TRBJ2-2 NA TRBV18 TGTGCCAGCTCACCACTGCCTCCTCACGGGGAGCTGTTTTTT CASSPLPPHGELFF
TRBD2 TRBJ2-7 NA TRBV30 TGTGCCTGGAGTGCCGACTGGGGACTAGCGGGAGGGACCTACGAGCAGTACTTC CAWSADWGLAGGTYEQYF
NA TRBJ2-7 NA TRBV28 TGTGCCAGCAGTATTGACAGATCCTCCTACGAGCAGTACTTC CASSIDRSSYEQYF
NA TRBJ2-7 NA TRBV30 TGTGCCTGGAGTAAACCGGGAAGCTCCTACGAGCAGTACTTC CAWSKPGSSYEQYF
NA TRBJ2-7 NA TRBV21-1 TGTGCCAGCCAAAGCACGAGGGACAGCCGCTACGAGCAGTACTTC CASQSTRDSRYEQYF
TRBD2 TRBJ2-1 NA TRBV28 TGTGCCAGCAGTGCACCGGGACTAGCGGGAGGGAATGAGCAGTTCTTC CASSAPGLAGGNEQFF
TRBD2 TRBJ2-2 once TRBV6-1 TGTGCCAGCAGACCCGGGACTAGCATCGGGGAGCTGTTTTTT CASRPGTSIGELFF
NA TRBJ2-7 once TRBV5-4 TGTGCCAGCAGCTTACTAGCTAACGAGCAGTACTTC CASSLLANEQYF
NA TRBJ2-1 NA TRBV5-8 TGTGCCAGCAGCTTGGCACTCTACAATGAGCAGTTCTTC CASSLALYNEQFF
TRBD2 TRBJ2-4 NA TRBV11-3 TGTGCCAGCAGCCGAGGGACTAGCGGAATCTTCATAGCCAAAAACATTCAGTACTTC CASSRGTSGIFIAKNIQYF
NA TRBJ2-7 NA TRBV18 TGTGCCAGCTCGCGGGACATAGACTACGAGCAGTACTTC CASSRDIDYEQYF
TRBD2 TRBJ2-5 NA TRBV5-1 TGCGCCAGCAAAAGGACCACAGGGACCCATACTAGCGGGAGTCAAGAGACCCAGTACTTC CASKRTTGTHTSGSQETQYF
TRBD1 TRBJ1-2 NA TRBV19 TGTGCCAGTAGTATTGAGGGACAGTATGGCTACACCTTC CASSIEGQYGYTF
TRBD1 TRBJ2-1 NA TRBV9 TGTGCCAGCAGCGCTGACAGGGTGACCTACAATGAGCAGTTCTTC CASSADRVTYNEQFF
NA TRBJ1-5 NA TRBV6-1 TGTGCCAGCAGTGGTCGGTCTCGTGAGGCTCAGCCCCAGCATTTT CASSGRSREAQPQHF
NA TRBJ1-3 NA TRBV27 TGTGCCAGCAGTTTAGGGCGGGGGAAAAAGGTCTCTGGAAACACCATATATTTT CASSLGRGKKVSGNTIYF
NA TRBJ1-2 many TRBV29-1 TGCAGCGTTGAAGATCGGGTCCAGGGTGGCTACACCTTC CSVEDRVQGGYTF
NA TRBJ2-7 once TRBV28 TGTGCCAGCAGGTCCCCCTCGGTGGACGAGCAGTACTTC CASRSPSVDEQYF
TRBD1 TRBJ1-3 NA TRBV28 TGTGCCAGCAGCCAGGGGGGCTCTGGAAACACCATATATTTT CASSQGGSGNTIYF
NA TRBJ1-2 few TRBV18 TGTGCCAGCTCGCTGGATACTTCAGGGTACACCTTC CASSLDTSGYTF
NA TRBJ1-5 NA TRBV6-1 TGTGCCAGCAGTGAAGTACGGACCAATCAGCCCCAGCATTTT CASSEVRTNQPQHF
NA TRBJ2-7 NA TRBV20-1 TGCAGTGCTAGACAGTCCTACGAGCAGTACTTC CSARQSYEQYF
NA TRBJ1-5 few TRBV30 TGTGCCTGGGCGGACGGACGGAGCAATCAGCCCCAGCATTTT CAWADGRSNQPQHF
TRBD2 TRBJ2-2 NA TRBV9 TGTGCCAGCAGCCGTAGCGGGAGCGGTTACACCGGGGAGCTGTTTTTT CASSRSGSGYTGELFF
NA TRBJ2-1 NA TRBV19 TGTGCCAGTGCGGGACACCCCTACAATGAGCAGTTCTTC CASAGHPYNEQFF
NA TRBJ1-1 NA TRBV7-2 TGTGCCAGCAGCTTAGGACCGGGACACCCGAACACTGAAGCTTTCTTT CASSLGPGHPNTEAFF
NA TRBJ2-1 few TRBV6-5 TGTGCCAGCAGTTACTCGAATCGAGCGCTGAGCAATGAGCAGTTCTTC CASSYSNRALSNEQFF
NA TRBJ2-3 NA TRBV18 TGTGCCAGCTCACCAAACGACGGGAGCCTGTTAGATACGCAGTATTTT CASSPNDGSLLDTQYF
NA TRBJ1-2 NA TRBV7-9 TGTGCCAGCTTCACGATCGGTGAACACTATGGCTACACCTTC CASFTIGEHYGYTF
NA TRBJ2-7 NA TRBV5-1 TGCGCCAGCAGCTACTACGAGCAGTACTTC CASSYYEQYF